The present T cell receptor (beta chain) was sequenced within a study of shared clonotypes between healthy human individuals. Study in general: With ages of 18 to 49, the donors were two women and three men.

Sequencing used immunoSEQ multiplex PCR; TCRdb keeps in-frame clones, though not all of them. The sample contains approximately 2.3 million clones, about 92% of which appear only once. Donors comprised only Caucasian adults living in Nashville, Tennessee. CD4+ cell separation produced CD45RA+ naive and CD45RA-negative memory subsets. The V and J ends lost 4 bases and 6 bases, in that order; junction bases with no gene match: 6. Germline lookup yields CDR1 SGHRS and CDR2 YFSETQ. This CDR3 comprises 16 residues. With regard to this clone: Its antigen is not known.

Regarding the study as a whole: Sharing across four donors was highest in naive CD4 (roughly 5%) and lowest in memory CD8 (roughly 0.4%).

Material for sequencing was naive CD4+ T cells from PBMCs. Subset reported: CD45RA+ positively selected. This receptor was identified in a man aged 18 to 30 in good health. Some clones in this sample may be carry-over from other donors' samples. This chain links TRBV5-1 with TRBJ2-1; TRBD2 matches at 14 bases. CDR3 in DNA: TGCGCCAGCAGCCCCGGACTAGCGGGAGGTTCCAATGAGCAGTTCTTC. Protein sequence: CASSPGLAGGSNEQFF. Looking up the rest from reference TRBV5-1 and TRBJ2-1 gives the full variable domain: KAGVTQTPRYLIKTRGQQVTLSCSPISGHRSVSWYQQTPGQGLQFLFEYFSETQRNKGNFPGRFSGRQFSNSRSEMNVSTLELGDSALYLCASSPGLAGGSNEQFFGPGTRLTVL.